This T cell receptor (beta chain) was captured in a study of T cells in Graves' hyperthyroidism and ophthalmopathy. This clonotype was seen more than once but under ten times. Its matching antigen is unknown. General study points: Among thyroid clonotypes expanded above 0.001, most also appeared in blood.

Orbital computed tomography, thyroid ultrasound, serum thyroxine and TRAb, and clinical symptoms together informed the diagnoses. Over 8 ml fresh peripheral blood yielded the PBMCs. Trimming removed 4 bases from V and 4 bases from J, with 16 bases in between. CDR1 MDHEN and CDR2 SYDVKM come from the germline V gene. CDR3 length equals 15 residues. It was RNA transcripts that yielded the amplified TCR beta CDR3 regions. The HTBI set primed first-round TCR CDR3 RT-PCR. MiXCR was run by TCRdb on the multiplex PCR reads, yielding one entry per CDR3 protein. The profile shows 400,000 to 500,000 distinct CDR3 sequences, approximately 14% of them singletons.

Source material: blood. This sequence was found in a woman aged 18-35 years with Graves' hyperthyroidism. The gene calls are TRBV28 and TRBJ1-1; no definite D call. In DNA form, the CDR3 reads TGTGCCAGCAGTTCTTATTCCCGATCGGGCACTGAAGCTTTCTTT. Translating it yields CASSSYSRSGTEAFF.